These 30 T cell receptor beta chains were sequenced from one sample in a study of blood T cell repertoires in COVID-19. Libraries were prepared by immunoSEQ multiplex PCR; TCRdb keeps only in-frame clonotypes and omits some of them. This sample carries approximately 60,000 clones, roughly three quarters of them seen once, and the ten largest clones take approximately 3%. The sample taken for sequencing was peripheral blood. These receptors were taken from a man in his fifties or sixties with acute or convalescent COVID-19.

The chain carries TRBV10-3 and TRBJ2-1; 7 bases map to TRBD2. V dropped 11 bases and J dropped 7; count of bases not matched to a gene: 17. Germline V gene sequence: CDR1 ENHRY, CDR2 SYGVKD. CDR3 size: 15 residues. CDR3 sequence: CAARDPGGLGNEQFF. CDR3 coding DNA: TGTGCCGCGAGGGACCCGGGAGGTTTGGGGAATGAGCAGTTCTTC.

This clone is a singleton in its sample. The chain combines TRBV15 with TRBJ1-2; 9 nucleotides agree with TRBD1. Per the germline V gene, CDR1 is LNHNV and CDR2 is YYDKDF (reference sequence). The V and J ends lost 9 bases and 5 bases, in that order; junction bases with no gene match: 7. The CDR3 has 13 residues. The CDR3 nucleotides read TGTGCCACGAGGGACAGGGAGGAATATGGCTACACCTTC. Protein sequence: CATRDREEYGYTF.

The sample holds a few counts of this clone. This rearrangement joins TRBV21-1 to TRBJ1-2; TRBD1 is taken as the D call from the table, unchecked against the DNA. TRBV21-1 is flagged as a pseudogene. CDR3 length: 15 residues. The chain's CDR3 is CASSGGTGTNYGYTF. The DNA for the CDR3 is TGTGCCAGCAGCGGGGGGACAGGGACTAACTATGGCTACACCTTC.

The V and J genes are TRBV5-8 and TRBJ2-7; TRBD1 is a possible D gene (6 bases). This CDR3 is 13 amino acids long. Germline assignment: CDR1 SGHTS and CDR2 YDEGEE. V was cut by 7 bases and J by 5 bases, with 16 bases left in between. CDR3 in DNA: TGTGCCAGCTCTCATTCAGGGGAGAACGAGCAGTACTTC. Translating gives CASSHSGENEQYF.

The V gene is TRBV6-5, the J gene TRBJ2-7, with D perhaps TRBD2 (5 bases). The CDR3 is 13 amino acids. Looked up from germline, CDR1 is MNHEY and CDR2 is SVGAGI. Trimming stripped 8 bases from V and 4 bases from J, with 15 bases between. The CDR3 nucleotides are TGTGCCAGCTCCGGGAATTTGGGTTACGAGCAGTACTTC. This encodes CASSGNLGYEQYF.

This clone was found a few times. The chain has TRBV24-1 and TRBJ1-5, with TRBD1 matching 7 bases. The CDR3 is made up of 16 amino acids. With 4 bases clipped from V and 0 bases from J, the junction kept 5 bases outside the gene matches. Germline lookup yields CDR1 KGHDR and CDR2 SFDVKD. DNA of the CDR3: TGTGCCACCAGTGACCCCAGACAGGGTAGCAATCAGCCCCAGCATTTT. Translating it yields CATSDPRQGSNQPQHF.

This rearrangement joins TRBV5-5 to TRBJ1-5; TRBD1 matches 7 bases. From germline, CDR1 is SGHKS and CDR2 YYEKEE (reference sequence). Losses at the gene ends were 1 base for V and 2 bases for J; bases not matched to a gene: 0. This CDR3 spans 14 amino acids. Here the CDR3 DNA reads TGTGCCAGCAGCTTGACAGGGGGCAATCAGCCCCAGCATTTT. It yields the protein CASSLTGGNQPQHF.

This chain uses TRBV11-2 with TRBJ2-2, with 7 bases identical to TRBD2. Germline-derived CDR1 and CDR2 are SGHAT and FQNNGV. V trimming: 1 base; J trimming: 0 bases; junction bases outside the gene matches: 5. The CDR3 spans 17 residues. CDR3 nucleotides: TGTGCCAGCAGCTTAGCTCTGCGGGGGACGAACACCGGGGAGCTGTTTTTT. Amino acid sequence: CASSLALRGTNTGELFF.

Here the CDR3 DNA reads TGTGCCAGCAGTACCGGTGCCTGGGAGACCCAGTACTTC. Translated: CASSTGAWETQYF. This chain joins TRBV27 and TRBJ2-5; D remains ambiguous. Trimming pared 5 bases from V and 5 bases from J, leaving 12 bases between. The CDR3 is 13 amino acids. Germline CDR1 is MNHEY and CDR2 is SMNVEV (reference sequence).

The V call is TRBV2, the J call TRBJ2-7; TRBD2 agrees at 8 bases. Germline V gene sequence: CDR1 SNHLY, CDR2 FYNNEI. The junction had 1 base not matched to a gene; V was cut back by 4 bases and J by 5 bases. The CDR3 is 12 amino acids. CDR3 loop: CASSVRGDEQYF. The CDR3 bases are TGTGCCAGCAGTGTGCGGGGGGACGAGCAGTACTTC.

This rearrangement joins TRBV28 to TRBJ1-5; 7 bases align to TRBD1. The CDR3 has 13 amino acids. The germline CDR1 and CDR2 sequences are MDHEN and SYDVKM. Trimming took 6 bases from V and 4 from J; bases not matched to a gene: 3. The CDR3 is CASRLTGNQPQHF. Written as DNA, the CDR3 is TGTGCCAGCAGATTGACAGGGAATCAGCCCCAGCATTTT.

The genes are TRBV28 and TRBJ1-5; D is possibly TRBD1 (6 bases). V lost 7 bases, J lost 6 bases, and 16 bases lay in between. The germline CDR1 and CDR2 sequences are MDHEN and SYDVKM. This CDR3 comprises 14 residues. The CDR3 nucleotides are TGTGCCAGCACCAGACCGGGGGGCGGTCAGCCCCAGCATTTT. Translating gives CASTRPGGGQPQHF.

V gene TRBV7-8 combines with J gene TRBJ1-6; 9 bases fit TRBD1. Germline V gene sequence: CDR1 SGHVS, CDR2 FQNEAQ. Trimming cost V 5 bases and J 14 bases; bases outside gene matches: 10. The CDR3 spans 14 residues. The DNA for the CDR3 is TGTGCCAGCAGCGCCCGGGACAGGGCGGTAACCCTCCACTTT. It codes for CASSARDRAVTLHF.

This clone has a handful of counts. The J gene is TRBJ1-1, the V gene TRBV28; 10 bases fit TRBD1. The CDR3 consists of 15 residues. CDR1 and CDR2 from the germline V gene are MDHEN and SYDVKM. Unmatched junction bases numbered 8, after V lost 3 bases and J lost 7 bases. CDR3 nucleotide sequence: TGTGCCAGCAGTTTGGAAGACAGGGGGCGCGGTGAAGCTTTCTTT. It translates to CASSLEDRGRGEAFF.

The chain is built from TRBV24-1 and TRBJ1-4; weak D call: TRBD1 (6 bases). The germline V gene encodes CDR1 KGHDR and CDR2 SFDVKD. The CDR3 is 16 residues long. V lost 2 bases and J lost 7, with 16 bases in between. CDR3: CATSDSPGRGSEKLFF. The CDR3 nucleotides read TGTGCCACCAGTGATTCCCCTGGCAGGGGAAGTGAAAAACTGTTTTTT.

The V call is TRBV12-3 or TRBV12-4, the J call TRBJ1-1; D remains unclear. V dropped 8 bases and J dropped 5 bases, with 12 bases sitting between them. The CDR3 contains 12 residues. The CDR3 DNA follows: TGTGCCAGCGGGGAGAGGGAGACTGAAGCTTTCTTT. Its translation: CASGERETEAFF.

The chain has TRBV7-8 and TRBJ1-1; the match to TRBD1 covers 7 bases. There are 16 residues in the CDR3. Per the germline V gene, CDR1 is SGHVS and CDR2 is FQNEAQ. After removal of 0 bases from V and 1 base from J, the junction contained 5 bases not matched to a gene. The CDR3 here is CASSLARGQKNTEAFF. CDR3 nucleotides: TGTGCCAGCAGCTTAGCCCGGGGACAGAAGAACACTGAAGCTTTCTTT.

The chain couples TRBV7-9 to TRBJ1-5; 7 bases are shared with TRBD1. V lost 5 bases, J lost 4 bases, and 5 bases stayed unmatched. The CDR3 has 14 residues. CDR1 SEHNR and CDR2 FQNEAQ come from the germline V gene (reference sequence). CDR3 nucleotide sequence: TGTGCCAGCAGCGCCACAGGGGATAATCAGCCCCAGCATTTT. It specifies CASSATGDNQPQHF.

There are a few counts of this clone. The chain couples TRBV5-4 to TRBJ1-4; TRBD1 matches 10 bases. Losses at the gene ends were 2 bases for V and 7 bases for J; bases not matched to a gene: 14. CDR1 is SGHNT, CDR2 YYREEE, per germline (reference sequence). CDR3 length: 18 residues. The CDR3 loop reads CASSFLTAGTGVIEKLFF. For the CDR3, the DNA is TGTGCCAGCAGCTTCCTAACAGCCGGGACAGGGGTTATTGAAAAACTGTTTTTT.

The V gene is TRBV5-1, the J gene TRBJ1-6; D remains unclear. The CDR3 runs to 12 residues. Deletions cut 5 bases from V and 7 bases from J, with 7 bases between. Germline assignment: CDR1 SGHRS and CDR2 YFSETQ. CDR3 bases: TGCGCCAGCAGTGCCGGGAATTCACCCCTCCACTTT. As protein: CASSAGNSPLHF.

V gene TRBV6-5 combines with J gene TRBJ1-1; D gene ambiguous. The CDR3 is 13 residues long. Per germline, CDR1 MNHEY and CDR2 SVGAGI. The V end was cut by 2 bases, the J end by 10 bases, with 14 bases between. The DNA of the CDR3 is TGTGCCAGCAGTTACGCGGCCCTCGGGAGAGCTTTCTTT. It codes for CASSYAALGRAFF.

The V and J genes are TRBV5-5 and TRBJ2-3; 12 positions match TRBD2. This CDR3 contains 18 residues. The germline V gene has CDR1 SGHKS and CDR2 YYEKEE (reference sequence). Germline trimming cut 2 bases from V and 0 bases from J; bases unmatched to any gene: 7. The CDR3 sequence: CASSLGLAGKISTDTQYF. The CDR3 DNA reads TGTGCCAGCAGCTTAGGACTAGCGGGAAAAATTAGCACAGATACGCAGTATTTT.

V usage is TRBV7-3 and J usage is TRBJ2-3; D is possibly TRBD1 (5 bases). The CDR3 has 17 amino acids. The germline V gene has CDR1 SGHTA and CDR2 FQGTGA. The V end lost 6 bases, the J end lost 6 bases, and 25 bases lay between the germline ends. CDR3 sequence: CASRIGAGQRNLDTQYF. CDR3 bases: TGTGCCAGCAGGATAGGGGCAGGGCAACGAAATTTGGATACGCAGTATTTT.

This clone was seen once. The chain employs TRBV5-8 and TRBJ1-5, with 8 positions matching TRBD1. V shed 4 bases, J shed 2 bases, and the junction held 11 bases outside the gene matches. Germline V lookup: CDR1 SGHTS, CDR2 YDEGEE. This CDR3 has 17 residues. CDR3 amino acids: CASSPGQGGTRNQPQHF. CDR3 nucleotide sequence: TGTGCCAGCAGCCCCGGACAGGGAGGAACCCGCAATCAGCCCCAGCATTTT.

This sequence joins TRBV2 and TRBJ2-7; 15 bases agree with TRBD2. The germline CDR1 and CDR2 sequences are SNHLY and FYNNEI. The CDR3 extends over 16 amino acids. Trimming cost V 6 bases and J 3 bases; bases outside gene matches: 6. The CDR3 loop reads CASSSGLAGGGYEQYF. CDR3 in DNA: TGTGCCAGCAGCTCGGGACTAGCGGGGGGAGGCTACGAGCAGTACTTC.

This chain uses TRBV4-1 with TRBJ1-4; 7 bases are shared with TRBD1. The length of the CDR3 is 14 residues. Germline V gene data show CDR1 as MGHRA and CDR2 as YSYEKL. With 6 bases clipped from V and 8 bases from J, the junction kept 9 bases outside the gene matches. CDR3 sequence (DNA): TGCGCCAGCAGTCCTCAGGGGGGAGAGGAAAAACTGTTTTTT. The encoded protein is CASSPQGGEEKLFF.

The chain recombines TRBV4-1 with TRBJ1-1, with a possible D match to TRBD1 (5 bases). The ends were cut back, 3 bases at V and 0 bases at J, with 8 bases in the middle. The V gene's germline CDR1 is MGHRA and CDR2 YSYEKL. CDR3 size: 14 residues. CDR3 sequence: CASSHGGMNTEAFF. CDR3 nucleotides: TGCGCCAGCAGCCATGGGGGGATGAACACTGAAGCTTTCTTT.

The gene calls are TRBV18 and TRBJ1-2; 9 bases map to TRBD1. The J segment lost 7 bases and the V segment lost 3 bases, leaving 12 bases of the junction unmatched. Germline V lookup: CDR1 KGHSH, CDR2 LQKENI. The CDR3 is made up of 16 amino acids. DNA for the CDR3: TGTGCCAGCTCACCGACAGAAGGGACAGGGACGAGTGGCTACACCTTC. This codes for CASSPTEGTGTSGYTF.

The chain recombines TRBV5-1 with TRBJ1-2; 10 positions agree with TRBD1. J gave up 7 bases and V 4 bases, and 13 bases lay outside the gene matches. The CDR3 totals 16 residues. Germline loops: CDR1 SGHRS, CDR2 YFSETQ. This CDR3 reads CASSPSRDRGRGGYTF. CDR3 sequence (DNA): TGCGCCAGCAGCCCGTCCCGGGACAGGGGCCGGGGTGGCTACACCTTC.

The sample holds a few counts of this clone. J is TRBJ1-6 and V is TRBV14, with D perhaps matching TRBD1 (5 bases). Germline CDR1 reads SGHDN; CDR2 reads FVKESK. Deletions cut 4 bases from V and 8 bases from J, with 21 bases between. The CDR3 is 17 residues long. CDR3 sequence reads: CASSRGGDGGRDSPLHF. The CDR3 nucleotides are TGTGCCAGCAGCCGCGGGGGTGACGGGGGTCGGGATTCACCCCTCCACTTT. Looking up the rest from reference TRBV14 and TRBJ1-6 gives the full variable domain: EAGVTQFPSHSVIEKGQTVTLRCDPISGHDNLYWYRRVMGKEIKFLLHFVKESKQDESGMPNNRFLAERTGGTYSTLKVQPAELEDSGVYFCASSRGGDGGRDSPLHFGNGTRLTVT.